This note documents a single TCR beta chain sequence. 60 Vbeta and 13 Jbeta primers were used in PCR. Sequencing used immunoSEQ multiplex PCR; TCRdb keeps in-frame clones, though not all of them. The table lists around 180,000 clones, approximately 80% of them singletons, with about 2% in the top ten. Germline CDR1 MNHNS, CDR2 SASEGT. V gave up 3 bases and J gave up 1 base, with 11 bases separating them. The CDR3 extends over 15 amino acids. This sample is part of a study of cytomegalovirus exposure and HLA in healthy donors. The sample taken for sequencing was PBMCs. The source of this sequence is a young woman in good health and CMV-seropositive. V is TRBV6-1 and J is TRBJ2-3; D unresolved. CDR3: CASSDVGQGTDTQYF. For the CDR3, the DNA is TGTGCCAGCAGTGATGTTGGCCAGGGCACAGATACGCAGTATTTT.